The rows below give T cell receptor beta chains drawn from one sample of a study of blood T cell repertoires in COVID-19. TCRdb's copy holds only in-frame clones and misses some; the assay was immunoSEQ multiplex PCR. Of 150,000 to 200,000 clones in the sample, roughly 77% were seen once. The sequencing sample was made of PBMCs or T cells enriched from blood (not recorded which). The receptors derive from a woman aged 45-65 years with acute COVID-19. CDR3s include the opening cysteine and the closing phenylalanine or tryptophan. A D gene is named only where the DNA matches it firmly. Clone sizes are given selectively: once, few, many, or a class where the clone is expanded.

CDR3nt: TGTGCCAGCAGTTCAACGGGACACATGAACACCGGGGAGCTGTTTTTT
CDR3aa: CASSSTGHMNTGELFF
j_gene: TRBJ2-2
abundance: once
d_gene: NA
v_gene: TRBV27

CDR3nt: TGTGCCAGCAGCTTAGTAAGGGTAGCGGGGAGTGGGGAGACCCAGTACTTC
CDR3aa: CASSLVRVAGSGETQYF
j_gene: TRBJ2-5
abundance: NA
d_gene: TRBD2
v_gene: TRBV7-8

CDR3nt: TGTGCCAGTAGTCGAGGGGGTACTAACTATGGCTACACCTTC
CDR3aa: CASSRGGTNYGYTF
j_gene: TRBJ1-2
abundance: NA
d_gene: NA
v_gene: TRBV19

CDR3nt: TGTGCCATCAGTGAAAACCAGGGGTTGAACAATGAGCAGTTCTTC
CDR3aa: CAISENQGLNNEQFF
j_gene: TRBJ2-1
abundance: NA
d_gene: NA
v_gene: TRBV10-3

CDR3nt: TGCGCCAGCAGCGGACCGGGACAGGTGGCCGATGGCTACACCTTC
CDR3aa: CASSGPGQVADGYTF
j_gene: TRBJ1-2
abundance: NA
d_gene: TRBD1
v_gene: TRBV5-1

CDR3nt: TGTGCCAGCAGCTCCCCGGGCGGGGCGAATGGCTACACCTTC
CDR3aa: CASSSPGGANGYTF
j_gene: TRBJ1-2
abundance: NA
d_gene: NA
v_gene: TRBV7-2

CDR3nt: TGTGCCAGTAGTGTGGGAGGTTCACCCCTCCACTTT
CDR3aa: CASSVGGSPLHF
j_gene: TRBJ1-6
abundance: NA
d_gene: NA
v_gene: TRBV19

CDR3nt: TGTGCCAGCAGCACACGGACAGCCTCCCTCCTTAATGAAAAACTGTTTTTT
CDR3aa: CASSTRTASLLNEKLFF
j_gene: TRBJ1-4
abundance: NA
d_gene: NA
v_gene: TRBV3-1/TRBV3-2

CDR3nt: TGTGCCAGCAGCCCCAGATACTTC
CDR3aa: CASSPRYF
j_gene: TRBJ2-5
abundance: NA
d_gene: NA
v_gene: TRBV7-6

CDR3nt: TGTGCCGGTTACAGGGCTGCGGGCGGGGAGCTGTTTTTT
CDR3aa: CAGYRAAGGELFF
j_gene: TRBJ2-2
abundance: NA
d_gene: NA
v_gene: TRBV6-5

CDR3nt: TGTGCCAGCAGCCTACGGGAGGTCGGCTACACCTTC
CDR3aa: CASSLREVGYTF
j_gene: TRBJ1-2
abundance: few
d_gene: NA
v_gene: TRBV7-9

CDR3nt: TGTGCCAGCCGAACTCATCGCACAGATACGCAGTATTTT
CDR3aa: CASRTHRTDTQYF
j_gene: TRBJ2-3
abundance: NA
d_gene: NA
v_gene: TRBV6-5

CDR3nt: TGTGCCAGCAGCCAAGAGAGAGGGTCGGTAGCGGGGGCCACCGGGGAGCTGTTTTTT
CDR3aa: CASSQERGSVAGATGELFF
j_gene: TRBJ2-2
abundance: NA
d_gene: TRBD2
v_gene: TRBV14

CDR3nt: TGTGCCAGTAGGGACTCCAGCTCTGGAAACACCATATATTTT
CDR3aa: CASRDSSSGNTIYF
j_gene: TRBJ1-3
abundance: NA
d_gene: NA
v_gene: TRBV19

CDR3nt: TGCAGCCCACGGCCGGACAGCTGGGGGCACACTGAAGCTTTCTTT
CDR3aa: CSPRPDSWGHTEAFF
j_gene: TRBJ1-1
abundance: once
d_gene: NA
v_gene: TRBV29-1

CDR3nt: TGTGCCAGCAGCTCGACTAGCGGGGACATAGAGACCCAGTACTTC
CDR3aa: CASSSTSGDIETQYF
j_gene: TRBJ2-5
abundance: once
d_gene: TRBD2
v_gene: TRBV7-2

CDR3nt: TGCGCCAGCAGGGGACAGGGCCAAAACGGGGAGCTGTTTTTT
CDR3aa: CASRGQGQNGELFF
j_gene: TRBJ2-2
abundance: NA
d_gene: TRBD1
v_gene: TRBV5-1

CDR3nt: TGTGCCAGCAGCACCCCGGCGGCAAGATTATACTATGGCTACACCTTC
CDR3aa: CASSTPAARLYYGYTF
j_gene: TRBJ1-2
abundance: NA
d_gene: NA
v_gene: TRBV7-9

CDR3nt: TGTGCCAGCAGCTTAGATGGCGGTGACTATGGCTACACCTTC
CDR3aa: CASSLDGGDYGYTF
j_gene: TRBJ1-2
abundance: once
d_gene: NA
v_gene: TRBV11-3

CDR3nt: TGTGCCAGCAGCTTAGGGGGACAGGGCTACACCTTC
CDR3aa: CASSLGGQGYTF
j_gene: TRBJ1-2
abundance: NA
d_gene: TRBD1
v_gene: TRBV7-9

CDR3nt: TGTGCCAGCAGTTTAGGTCGGTTCACTGAAGCTTTCTTT
CDR3aa: CASSLGRFTEAFF
j_gene: TRBJ1-1
abundance: NA
d_gene: NA
v_gene: TRBV12-3/TRBV12-4

CDR3nt: TGTGCCAGCTGGAATCAGGACTCAAACACCGGGGAGCTGTTTTTT
CDR3aa: CASWNQDSNTGELFF
j_gene: TRBJ2-2
abundance: NA
d_gene: NA
v_gene: TRBV3-1/TRBV3-2

CDR3nt: TGCGCCAGCAGCCAAGAAAGGGTCAGGGAGGGTTCACCCCTCCACTTT
CDR3aa: CASSQERVREGSPLHF
j_gene: TRBJ1-6
abundance: NA
d_gene: NA
v_gene: TRBV4-1

CDR3nt: TGTGCCAGCAGTTACGGACAGGGGTACGATACGCAGTATTTT
CDR3aa: CASSYGQGYDTQYF
j_gene: TRBJ2-3
abundance: NA
d_gene: TRBD1
v_gene: TRBV6-5

CDR3nt: TGTGCCAGCCTCCTAGCGGGGGGAACGACAGATACGCAGTATTTT
CDR3aa: CASLLAGGTTDTQYF
j_gene: TRBJ2-3
abundance: NA
d_gene: TRBD2
v_gene: TRBV6-5

CDR3nt: TGTGCCAGTAGACCGGACAGGGACTCCGGGGAGCTGTTTTTT
CDR3aa: CASRPDRDSGELFF
j_gene: TRBJ2-2
abundance: few
d_gene: TRBD1
v_gene: TRBV19

CDR3nt: TGTGCCATCAGTGAGGGGACTAGCTCTGAGCCGCAGTATTTT
CDR3aa: CAISEGTSSEPQYF
j_gene: TRBJ2-3
abundance: NA
d_gene: TRBD2
v_gene: TRBV10-3

CDR3nt: TGTGCCAGCTCACCACTTCAGGAAAACAATGAGCAGTTCTTC
CDR3aa: CASSPLQENNEQFF
j_gene: TRBJ2-1
abundance: NA
d_gene: NA
v_gene: TRBV18

CDR3nt: TGTGCCACCTTAGGCGGACTCCGAAGCGGGGAGCTGTTTTTT
CDR3aa: CATLGGLRSGELFF
j_gene: TRBJ2-2
abundance: NA
d_gene: NA
v_gene: TRBV6-6

CDR3nt: TGTGCCAGCAGTACATCTCTCCTTCGGACTAGCGGGAACCCAGATACGCAGTATTTT
CDR3aa: CASSTSLLRTSGNPDTQYF
j_gene: TRBJ2-3
abundance: once
d_gene: TRBD2
v_gene: TRBV28

CDR3nt: TGCGCCAGCAGCCCAGACACGGCCCGAAACACCATATATTTT
CDR3aa: CASSPDTARNTIYF
j_gene: TRBJ1-3
abundance: NA
d_gene: NA
v_gene: TRBV5-1

CDR3nt: TGCGCCAGCAGCCCCCAGGGACTAGCGGGGGACCGGGAGCTGTTTTTT
CDR3aa: CASSPQGLAGDRELFF
j_gene: TRBJ2-2
abundance: NA
d_gene: TRBD2
v_gene: TRBV5-1

CDR3nt: TGTGCCAGCAGCACTAGCACAGATACGCAGTATTTT
CDR3aa: CASSTSTDTQYF
j_gene: TRBJ2-3
abundance: NA
d_gene: NA
v_gene: TRBV7-9

CDR3nt: TGCGCCAGCAGCTTGGGCGACAGGGACGGGTCTGGAAACACCATATATTTT
CDR3aa: CASSLGDRDGSGNTIYF
j_gene: TRBJ1-3
abundance: few
d_gene: TRBD1
v_gene: TRBV5-1

CDR3nt: TGTGCCAGCAGTTTCCTCCAAGGGGCTGGGGCCAACGTCCTGACTTTC
CDR3aa: CASSFLQGAGANVLTF
j_gene: TRBJ2-6
abundance: NA
d_gene: NA
v_gene: TRBV28

CDR3nt: TGCGCCAGCAGCACAAGACAGGCTGGGGCCAACGTCCTGACTTTC
CDR3aa: CASSTRQAGANVLTF
j_gene: TRBJ2-6
abundance: NA
d_gene: NA
v_gene: TRBV5-1

CDR3nt: TGTGCCAGCAGACAGGGTTTCAGAACCATGGGAGATACGCAGTATTTT
CDR3aa: CASRQGFRTMGDTQYF
j_gene: TRBJ2-3
abundance: NA
d_gene: NA
v_gene: TRBV28

CDR3nt: TGTGCCAGCAGACTAAGACAGGGGGCGATCCAGCCCCAGCATTTT
CDR3aa: CASRLRQGAIQPQHF
j_gene: TRBJ1-5
abundance: many
d_gene: TRBD1
v_gene: TRBV6-5

CDR3nt: TGTGCCAGCAGCCCGACAGTCCAGAACACTGAAGCTTTCTTT
CDR3aa: CASSPTVQNTEAFF
j_gene: TRBJ1-1
abundance: few
d_gene: NA
v_gene: TRBV11-3

CDR3nt: TGTGCCAGCAGTTACTTCCTGGACGGGCGGGGCACCTTC
CDR3aa: CASSYFLDGRGTF
j_gene: TRBJ1-2
abundance: NA
d_gene: NA
v_gene: TRBV6-5

CDR3nt: TGTGCCAGTAGTATATGGACAGGGGGAGATTCACCCCTCCACTTT
CDR3aa: CASSIWTGGDSPLHF
j_gene: TRBJ1-6
abundance: NA
d_gene: TRBD1
v_gene: TRBV19

CDR3nt: TGTGCCAGCAGCGTTCAAGGGACAGGGGGAGGCTACACCTTC
CDR3aa: CASSVQGTGGGYTF
j_gene: TRBJ1-2
abundance: NA
d_gene: TRBD1
v_gene: TRBV7-2

CDR3nt: TGTGCCAGTAGGGACAGGGGTCGTCGAGACTCTGGGGCCAACGTCCTGACTTTC
CDR3aa: CASRDRGRRDSGANVLTF
j_gene: TRBJ2-6
abundance: once
d_gene: TRBD1
v_gene: TRBV19

CDR3nt: TGTGCCAGTAGTATAGATCAACAGAACACTGAAGCTTTCTTT
CDR3aa: CASSIDQQNTEAFF
j_gene: TRBJ1-1
abundance: few
d_gene: NA
v_gene: TRBV19

CDR3nt: TGTACCACCAGTGATGCGATCCCCTCTGGGGCCAACGTCCTGACTTTC
CDR3aa: CTTSDAIPSGANVLTF
j_gene: TRBJ2-6
abundance: NA
d_gene: NA
v_gene: TRBV24-1

CDR3nt: TGTGCCAGCAGCTTGCCCGGTAGTGAGAGCCAAGAGACCCAGTACTTC
CDR3aa: CASSLPGSESQETQYF
j_gene: TRBJ2-5
abundance: NA
d_gene: NA
v_gene: TRBV5-4

CDR3nt: TGTGCCAGCTCACCACTAGATCGGCAGGGGGCTCAGCCCCAGCATTTT
CDR3aa: CASSPLDRQGAQPQHF
j_gene: TRBJ1-5
abundance: NA
d_gene: TRBD1
v_gene: TRBV18

CDR3nt: TGCAGCGTTTATGAGACTACCTACAATGAGCAGTTCTTC
CDR3aa: CSVYETTYNEQFF
j_gene: TRBJ2-1
abundance: NA
d_gene: NA
v_gene: TRBV29-1

CDR3nt: TGTGCCAGCAGCCTATATAATTCACCCCTCCACTTT
CDR3aa: CASSLYNSPLHF
j_gene: TRBJ1-6
abundance: NA
d_gene: NA
v_gene: TRBV5-6

CDR3nt: TGTGCCAGCAGCTTATATTCCTCCCAGTACTTC
CDR3aa: CASSLYSSQYF
j_gene: TRBJ2-5
abundance: few
d_gene: NA
v_gene: TRBV7-2

CDR3nt: TGTGCCAGCAGCGACGACAGGGACTTTGAAGCTTTCTTT
CDR3aa: CASSDDRDFEAFF
j_gene: TRBJ1-1
abundance: NA
d_gene: TRBD1
v_gene: TRBV7-2

CDR3nt: TGTGCCAGCTCGCGGGAGGGGATAATGGAAAAACTGTTTTTT
CDR3aa: CASSREGIMEKLFF
j_gene: TRBJ1-4
abundance: NA
d_gene: NA
v_gene: TRBV18

CDR3nt: TGTGCTAGTGGTTTGTGGCCCCTAGAGACCCAGTACTTC
CDR3aa: CASGLWPLETQYF
j_gene: TRBJ2-5
abundance: NA
d_gene: NA
v_gene: TRBV12-5

CDR3nt: TGTGCCAGCAGTGAATGGAGAAACGGTGAGCAGTTCTTC
CDR3aa: CASSEWRNGEQFF
j_gene: TRBJ2-1
abundance: NA
d_gene: NA
v_gene: TRBV6-1

CDR3nt: TGTGCCAGCCGGACAGGGGCCTATGGCTACACCTTC
CDR3aa: CASRTGAYGYTF
j_gene: TRBJ1-2
abundance: few
d_gene: TRBD1
v_gene: TRBV28

CDR3nt: TGTGCCAGCAGCGCCAACAGGGGAGTGAATCAGCCCCAGCATTTT
CDR3aa: CASSANRGVNQPQHF
j_gene: TRBJ1-5
abundance: NA
d_gene: TRBD1
v_gene: TRBV7-2

CDR3nt: TGTGCCAGCAGCTTAGAAGGTTCCTCGGGGGAGCAGTTCTTC
CDR3aa: CASSLEGSSGEQFF
j_gene: TRBJ2-1
abundance: NA
d_gene: NA
v_gene: TRBV7-6

CDR3nt: TGTGCCAGCAGCTTTGCGGGGGGCAAAGAGACCCAGTACTTC
CDR3aa: CASSFAGGKETQYF
j_gene: TRBJ2-5
abundance: NA
d_gene: TRBD2
v_gene: TRBV7-2